This TCR beta chain was recorded in a study of T cells expressing NK-cell markers. TCRdb re-called the 5' RACE reads and catalogs CDR3 proteins one per entry, DNA excluded. The sample spans some 460,000 distinct CDR3 sequences; the ten largest clones claim over 1.3%. The sequencing sample was made of blood T cells: a sorted CD56 or NKG2C T cell subset, CD4+ or CD8+ T cells, or bulk PBMC T cells (not recorded which). This receptor was obtained from a woman between 45 and 60 years old in good health.

CDR3: CASKEELAKDEQFF. V gene TRBV12-3 or TRBV12-4 combines with J gene TRBJ2-1; TCRdb reports TRBD2, a call that lacks DNA to check it against. This CDR3 is built from 14 residues.